This TCR beta chain stems from a study of cytomegalovirus exposure and HLA in healthy donors. Study findings and constraints: When analyzed later, a missense DCLRE1C variant was found to be linked to TCR beta V- and J-gene trimming. TRBV6-2, TRBV6-3 and some other V segments were excluded as indistinguishable. It was about 150 TCR beta chains that were listed as cytomegalovirus-associated.

V was trimmed by 2 bases and J by 12 bases, leaving 7 bases between them. CDR1 and CDR2 from the germline V gene are SEHNR and FQNEAQ (reference sequence). The length of the CDR3 is 11 residues. In the case of this clone: Antigen unknown.

This PCR relied on a set of 60 Vbeta primers and 13 Jbeta primers. Sequencing was performed with immunoSEQ multiplex PCR; in TCRdb, only in-frame clones are kept and a portion is missing. The table lists approximately 140,000 clones, roughly 77% of them singletons. Specimen: PBMCs. The clonotype was recovered from a middle-aged woman in good health and CMV-seropositive. The chain employs TRBV7-9 and TRBJ1-4; no reliable D call. As DNA, the CDR3 is TGTGCCAGCAGCTTATCAGAAGAACTGTTTTTT. It encodes CASSLSEELFF.